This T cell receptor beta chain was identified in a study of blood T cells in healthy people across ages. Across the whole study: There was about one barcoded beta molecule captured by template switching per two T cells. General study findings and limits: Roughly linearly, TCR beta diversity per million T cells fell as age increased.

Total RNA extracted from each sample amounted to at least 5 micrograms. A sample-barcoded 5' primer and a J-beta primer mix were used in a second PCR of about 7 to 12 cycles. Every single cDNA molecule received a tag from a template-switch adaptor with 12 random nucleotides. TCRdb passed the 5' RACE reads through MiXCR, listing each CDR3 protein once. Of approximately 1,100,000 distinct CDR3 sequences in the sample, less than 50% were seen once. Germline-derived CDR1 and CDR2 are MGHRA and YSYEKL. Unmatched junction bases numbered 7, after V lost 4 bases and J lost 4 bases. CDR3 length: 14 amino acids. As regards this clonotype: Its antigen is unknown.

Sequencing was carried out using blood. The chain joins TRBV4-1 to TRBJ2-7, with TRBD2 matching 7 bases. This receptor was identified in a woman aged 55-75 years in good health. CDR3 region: CASSRGGTIYEQYF. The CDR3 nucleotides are TGCGCCAGCAGCCGAGGCGGGACTATATACGAGCAGTACTTC.